This entry is about one TCR beta chain. The antigen remains undetermined. These data are taken from a study of cytomegalovirus exposure and HLA in healthy donors. Sampled while nominally healthy, donors likely had unrecorded immune exposures. PCR amplification relied on 60 Vbeta primers (plus 13 Jbeta primers). Per the authors' pipeline: Later, an analysis found roughly 80 million unique TCR beta chains, and 9.5 million to 11 million of these were shared. The repertoire was sequenced with immunoSEQ multiplex PCR; TCRdb's copy has only in-frame clones and lacks some. The DNA gave D and trimming, while V, J and clone size come from that table. The table lists around 200,000 clones, 86% of them singletons. General study points: Serostatus for CMV was the only available immune exposure information. Productive status was seen about 90% or about 30% of the time for most TCR beta V segments in an earlier analysis.

The sequence came from a woman aged 25 to 39 in good health and CMV-seronegative. Source material: PBMCs.

The CDR3 region is CASSLGFTDYGYTF. Written as DNA, the CDR3 is TGTGCCAGCAGTTTAGGTTTTACAGACTATGGCTACACCTTC. J is TRBJ1-2 and V is TRBV28; D gene ambiguous. CDR3 size: 14 residues. Deletions cut 2 bases from V and 3 bases from J, with 10 bases between. Germline V gene sequence: CDR1 MDHEN, CDR2 SYDVKM.